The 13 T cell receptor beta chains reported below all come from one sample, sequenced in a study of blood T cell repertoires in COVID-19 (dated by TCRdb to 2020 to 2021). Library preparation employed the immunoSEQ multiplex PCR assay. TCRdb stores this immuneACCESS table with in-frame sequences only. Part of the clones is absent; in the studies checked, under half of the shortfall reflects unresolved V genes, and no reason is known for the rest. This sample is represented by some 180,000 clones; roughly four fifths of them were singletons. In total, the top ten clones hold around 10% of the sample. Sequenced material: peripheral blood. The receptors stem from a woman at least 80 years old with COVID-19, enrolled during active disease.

DNA for the CDR3: TGTGCCAGCAGTTTTCTCCACAATGAGCAGTTCTTC. It codes for CASSFLHNEQFF. The chain carries TRBV27 and TRBJ2-1; D call uncertain. Per germline, CDR1 MNHEY and CDR2 SMNVEV (reference sequence). Between the trimmed V and J ends, which lost 3 bases and 5 bases, there was a span of 5 bases. The CDR3 extends over 12 amino acids.

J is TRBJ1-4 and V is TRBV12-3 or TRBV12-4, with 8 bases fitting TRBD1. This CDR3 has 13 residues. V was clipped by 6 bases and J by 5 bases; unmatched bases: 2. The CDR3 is CASRRDRNEKLFF. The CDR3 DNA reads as TGTGCCAGCAGGCGGGACAGGAATGAAAAACTGTTTTTT.

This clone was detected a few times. This CDR3 reads CASSQDLSEKLFF. The CDR3 DNA is TGCGCCAGCAGCCAAGATCTCAGTGAAAAACTGTTTTTT. The chain employs TRBV4-1 and TRBJ1-4; the D is unclear. The V gene's germline CDR1 is MGHRA and CDR2 YSYEKL. The ends were cut back, 0 bases at V and 7 bases at J, with 6 bases in the middle. The CDR3 runs to 13 residues.

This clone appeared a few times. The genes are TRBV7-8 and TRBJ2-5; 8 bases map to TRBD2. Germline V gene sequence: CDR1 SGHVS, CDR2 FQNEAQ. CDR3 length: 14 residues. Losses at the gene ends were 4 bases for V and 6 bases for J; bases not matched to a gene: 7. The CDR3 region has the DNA TGTGCCAGCAGCTGGACTAGCTCGGGACAGACCCAGTACTTC. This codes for CASSWTSSGQTQYF.

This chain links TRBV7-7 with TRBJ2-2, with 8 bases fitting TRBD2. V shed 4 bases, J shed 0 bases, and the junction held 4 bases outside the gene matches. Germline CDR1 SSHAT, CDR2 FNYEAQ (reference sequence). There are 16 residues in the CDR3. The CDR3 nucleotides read TGTGCCAGCAGCTCCTTAGCGGGGCCGAACACCGGGGAGCTGTTTTTT. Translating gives CASSSLAGPNTGELFF.

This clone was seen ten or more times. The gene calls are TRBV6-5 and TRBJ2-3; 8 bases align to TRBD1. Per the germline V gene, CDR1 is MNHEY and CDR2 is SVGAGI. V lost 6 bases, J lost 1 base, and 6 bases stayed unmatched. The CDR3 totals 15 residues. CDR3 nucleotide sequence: TGTGCCAGCAGGCCAGGGGGCTGGGGCACAGATACGCAGTATTTT. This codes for CASRPGGWGTDTQYF.

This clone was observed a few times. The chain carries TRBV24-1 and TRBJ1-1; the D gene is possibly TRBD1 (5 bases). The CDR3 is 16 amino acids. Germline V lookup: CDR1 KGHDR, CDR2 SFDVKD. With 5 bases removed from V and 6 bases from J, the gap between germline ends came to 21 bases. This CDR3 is CATSGGREDGLAEAFF. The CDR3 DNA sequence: TGTGCCACCAGTGGAGGCAGGGAGGATGGACTAGCTGAAGCTTTCTTT.

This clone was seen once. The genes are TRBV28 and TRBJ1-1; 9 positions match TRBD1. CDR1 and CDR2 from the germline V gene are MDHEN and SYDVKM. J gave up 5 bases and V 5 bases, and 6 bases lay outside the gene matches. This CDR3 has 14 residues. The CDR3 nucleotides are TGTGCCAGCAGTGGGACAGGGTTGTGGACTGAAGCTTTCTTT. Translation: CASSGTGLWTEAFF.

DNA for the CDR3: TGTGCCAGCAGCATCGCAGTTGGGACAGGGTCCGGAAACACCATATATTTT. Its translation is CASSIAVGTGSGNTIYF. This rearrangement joins TRBV9 to TRBJ1-3; the match to TRBD1 covers 9 bases. The CDR3 has 17 amino acids. The germline V gene has CDR1 SGDLS and CDR2 YYNGEE. V was pared by 4 bases and J by 4 bases, with 12 bases of the junction left unmatched.

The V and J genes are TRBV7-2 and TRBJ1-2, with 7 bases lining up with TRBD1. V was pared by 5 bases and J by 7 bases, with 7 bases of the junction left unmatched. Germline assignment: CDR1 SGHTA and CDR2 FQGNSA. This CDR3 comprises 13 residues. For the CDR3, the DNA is TGTGCCAGCAGCACTAGGGGGCAAGGTGGCTACACCTTC. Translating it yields CASSTRGQGGYTF.

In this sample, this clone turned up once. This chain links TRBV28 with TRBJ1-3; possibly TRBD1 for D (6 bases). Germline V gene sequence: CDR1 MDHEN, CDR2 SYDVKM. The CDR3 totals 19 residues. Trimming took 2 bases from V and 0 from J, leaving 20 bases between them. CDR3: CASSLVGQPQLLSGNTIYF. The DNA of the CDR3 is TGTGCCAGCAGTTTAGTAGGACAGCCACAATTGCTCTCTGGAAACACCATATATTTT.

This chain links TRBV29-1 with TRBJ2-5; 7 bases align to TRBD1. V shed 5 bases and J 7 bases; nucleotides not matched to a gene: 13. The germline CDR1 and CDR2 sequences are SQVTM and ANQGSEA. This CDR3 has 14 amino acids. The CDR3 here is CSVKPGQLTGTQYF. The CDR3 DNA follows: TGCAGCGTTAAACCGGGACAGCTGACGGGGACCCAGTACTTC. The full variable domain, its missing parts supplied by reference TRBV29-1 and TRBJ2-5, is SAVISQKPSRDICQRGTSLTIQCQVDSQVTMMFWYRQQPGQSLTLIATANQGSEATYESGFVIDKFPISRPNLTFSTLTVSNMSPEDSSIYLCSVKPGQLTGTQYFGPGTRLLVL.

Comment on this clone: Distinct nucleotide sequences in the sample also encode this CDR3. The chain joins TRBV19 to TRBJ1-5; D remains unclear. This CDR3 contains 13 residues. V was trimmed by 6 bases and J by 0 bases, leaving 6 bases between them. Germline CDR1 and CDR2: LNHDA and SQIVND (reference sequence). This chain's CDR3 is CASSPLSNQPQHF. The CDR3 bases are TGTGCCAGTAGCCCCCTTAGCAATCAGCCCCAGCATTTT.